This TCR beta chain was sequenced for a study of blood T cells in healthy people across ages. The CDR3 sequence is 12 residues long. The V segment lost 8 bases and the J segment 3 bases; nucleotides outside the gene matches: 4. The V gene's germline CDR1 is WSHSY and CDR2 SAAADI. Through a sample-barcoded 5' primer and a J-beta primer mix, a second PCR was run for 7 to 11 cycles. TCRdb reanalysed the 5' RACE reads using MiXCR and keeps one entry per CDR3 protein. Among some 1.7 million distinct CDR3 sequences listed, 28% were seen once. This TCR derives from a woman under 40 in good health. The sequenced material came from blood. The chain links TRBV10-2 to TRBJ2-7; 7 nucleotides match TRBD1. CDR3 region: CASRDSCYEQYF. The DNA for the CDR3 is TGCGCCAGCCGGGACAGCTGCTACGAGCAGTACTTC.